These 13 T cell receptor beta chains were sequenced from one sample in a study of T cell repertoires in aging, cancer and after chemotherapy. TCR beta rearrangements were amplified from peripheral blood genomic DNA. Rearranged V-D-J TRB sequences were amplified with a mixed TRB-A/B primer pool. TCRdb used MiXCR to reprocess the multiplex PCR reads, holding one entry per CDR3 protein. The sample gives 11,000 or so distinct CDR3 sequences, roughly a quarter of which show up once; about 2.1% is in the top ten. What was sequenced was blood. The receptors stem from a human donor in good health.

The rearrangement links TRBV7-3 to TRBJ2-2; D is uncertain. V lost 5 bases to trimming and J lost 0 bases, with 4 bases between them. Germline V lookup: CDR1 SGHTA, CDR2 FQGTGA. This CDR3 comprises 13 residues. This CDR3 reads CASSLSNTGELFF. CDR3 coding DNA: TGTGCCAGCAGCCTCTCGAACACCGGGGAGCTGTTTTTT.

This clonotype showed up just a few times. The V and J genes are TRBV4-1 and TRBJ2-3, with D perhaps TRBD2 (6 bases). The CDR3 is made up of 16 amino acids. V lost 0 bases, J lost 7 bases, and 17 bases lay in between. Per germline, CDR1 MGHRA and CDR2 YSYEKL. The CDR3 loop reads CASSQDPIGGLNTQYF. CDR3 nucleotides: TGCGCCAGCAGCCAAGATCCTATCGGGGGACTTAATACGCAGTATTTT.

In this sample, this clonotype turned up a few times. Germline is not matched at one junction end, which may reflect a read error. The chain uses TRBV4-2 and TRBJ1-4; no definite D call. Germline loops: CDR1 LGHNA, CDR2 YNFKEQ. This CDR3 comprises 16 residues. CDR3 DNA sequence: TGCGCCAGCAGCCAAGAAGAAAGGCGAGCGAATGAAAAACTGTTTTTT. This encodes CASSQEERRANEKLFF.

This chain uses TRBV6-1 with TRBJ1-6; TRBD1 matches at 8 bases. The V gene's germline CDR1 is MNHNS and CDR2 SASEGT. This CDR3 has 17 amino acids. Germline trimming cut 2 bases from V and 7 bases from J; bases unmatched to any gene: 10. In DNA form, the CDR3 reads TGTGCCAGCAGTGAAACCCCCCGGACAGGGTCCAATTCACCCCTCCACTTT. It translates to CASSETPRTGSNSPLHF.

This clonotype is medium-sized within its sample. The rearrangement uses TRBV6-5 and TRBJ1-1; D possibly corresponds to TRBD1 (5 bases). V dropped 6 bases and J dropped 4 bases, with 21 bases sitting between them. CDR1 and CDR2 (germline): MNHEY, SVGAGI. This CDR3 has 16 residues. The CDR3 DNA sequence: TGTGCCAGCAGGGGATCAGGGCTCGGGGAGGGCACTGAAGCTTTCTTT. This gives the protein CASRGSGLGEGTEAFF.

This clonotype is categorized as medium-sized. The chain couples TRBV30 to TRBJ1-1, with TRBD1 identical over 7 bases. The trim removed 5 bases at V and 3 bases at J, leaving 3 bases unmatched. The CDR3 extends over 12 amino acids. Germline V gives CDR1 GTSNPN, CDR2 SVGIG (reference sequence). The CDR3 bases are TGTGCCTGGTCGGGACAGTACACTGAAGCTTTCTTT. This sequence encodes CAWSGQYTEAFF.

The rearrangement links TRBV10-3 to TRBJ2-2; TRBD2 is a possible D gene (6 bases). CDR3 size: 14 residues. V dropped 7 bases and J dropped 7 bases, with 16 bases sitting between them. In germline, CDR1 is ENHRY, CDR2 SYGVKD. The CDR3 bases are TGTGCCATCAACGACCTAGCGTTTGGCGGGGAGCTGTTTTTT. It encodes CAINDLAFGGELFF.

By sample share, this clonotype is medium-sized (0.01 to 0.1%). The rearrangement joins TRBV7-2 to TRBJ2-3; 7 bases fit TRBD2. With 5 bases clipped from V and 1 base from J, the junction kept 9 bases outside the gene matches. Germline-derived CDR1 and CDR2 are SGHTA and FQGNSA. The CDR3 is 16 amino acids. The chain's CDR3 is CASSRRRGLRTDTQYF. For the CDR3, the DNA is TGTGCCAGCAGCCGGCGGCGGGGACTACGCACAGATACGCAGTATTTT.

This chain connects TRBV5-5 to TRBJ2-1; TRBD2 agrees at 8 bases. Trimming cost V 4 bases and J 0 bases; bases outside gene matches: 6. This CDR3 has 16 residues. Germline lookup yields CDR1 SGHKS and CDR2 YYEKEE (reference sequence). DNA of the CDR3: TGTGCCAGCAGCCCCCGGGGGACTAGCTCCTACAATGAGCAGTTCTTC. Translation: CASSPRGTSSYNEQFF.

This clonotype is labeled medium-sized. The chain links TRBV30 to TRBJ2-7; the D gene could be TRBD1 or TRBD2 (6 bases each). The CDR3 spans 12 residues. V gave up 3 bases and J gave up 7 bases, with 13 bases separating them. Germline CDR1 and CDR2: GTSNPN and SVGIG (reference sequence). CDR3 sequence (DNA): TGTGCCTGGAGCGCACAGGGAGGAGAGCAGTACTTC. Amino acid sequence: CAWSAQGGEQYF.

The rearrangement joins TRBV5-1 to TRBJ2-7, with 8 bases that match TRBD2. J lost 5 bases, V lost 0 bases, and 4 bases had no gene match. From germline, CDR1 is SGHRS and CDR2 YFSETQ. The CDR3 is 14 residues long. As DNA, the CDR3 is TGCGCCAGCAGCTTGGTGGCGGGGGGTGACGAGCAGTACTTC. This sequence encodes CASSLVAGGDEQYF.

The chain joins TRBV2 to TRBJ2-5, with unresolved D. The length of the CDR3 is 12 residues. The ends were cut back, 5 bases at V and 13 bases at J, with 17 bases in the middle. CDR1 is SNHLY and CDR2 is FYNNEI in the germline V gene. Here the CDR3 reads CASSPPRARLYF. Here the CDR3 DNA reads TGTGCCAGCAGTCCTCCGCGTGCCCGGCTGTACTTC.

By sample share, this clonotype is medium-sized. The rearrangement uses TRBV7-2 and TRBJ2-3; D is ambiguous. Trimming stripped 2 bases from V and 8 bases from J, with 17 bases between. The CDR3 is 15 residues long. Germline CDR1 and CDR2: SGHTA and FQGNSA. The CDR3, as DNA: TGTGCCAGCAGCTTAATGACCTCCCCCTGGAGTACGCAGTATTTT. It translates to CASSLMTSPWSTQYF.